Shown below are 7 T cell receptor beta chains from a single sample sequenced in a study of identifying expanded T cells in peripheral blood. Repertoires were generated with immunoSEQ multiplex PCR, while TCRdb's copy carries only in-frame clones and drops some. The repertoire holds 50,000 to 60,000 clones, with 82% as singletons. Sequencing was performed on blood. The receptors originated from a person aged 18-69 years in good health.

This clone appeared a few times. The chain couples TRBV2 to TRBJ2-1, with D possibly being TRBD1 or TRBD2 (5 bases each). Trimming removed 8 bases from V and 3 bases from J, with 11 bases in between. CDR1 and CDR2 from the germline V gene are SNHLY and FYNNEI. The CDR3 covers 13 residues. DNA for the CDR3: TGTGCCAGCGGGACCGCCCACTACAATGAGCAGTTCTTC. It specifies CASGTAHYNEQFF.

Within the sample, this clone is medium-sized (0.01 to 0.1%). The chain is built from TRBV5-4 and TRBJ1-1, with 8 bases that match TRBD1. The CDR3 covers 15 residues. V dropped 1 base and J dropped 2; count of bases not matched to a gene: 4. CDR1 and CDR2 (germline): SGHNT, YYREEE (reference sequence). As DNA, the CDR3 is TGTGCCAGCAGCTTGCTACAGGGGGTCAACACTGAAGCTTTCTTT. This codes for CASSLLQGVNTEAFF.

The V gene is TRBV6-1, the J gene TRBJ1-3, with D unclear. Germline CDR1 is MNHNS and CDR2 is SASEGT. The CDR3 runs 13 residues. Trimming took off 8 bases at V and 3 bases at J, with 11 bases between the two ends. CDR3 amino acids: CASDEGYGNTIYF. CDR3 nucleotide sequence: TGTGCCAGCGACGAGGGTTATGGAAACACCATATATTTT.

The chain couples TRBV9 to TRBJ2-3; maybe TRBD2 (6 bases). Germline-derived CDR1 and CDR2 are SGDLS and YYNGEE. The CDR3 extends over 16 amino acids. Trimming removed 2 bases from V and 2 bases from J, with 15 bases in between. The CDR3 protein is CASSVGTSPITDTQYF. CDR3 sequence (DNA): TGTGCCAGCAGCGTGGGTACTAGCCCTATCACAGATACGCAGTATTTT.

The CDR3 is CAWSVLALSSYNEQFF. The CDR3 nucleotides are TGTGCCTGGAGTGTACTCGCCCTAAGCTCCTACAATGAGCAGTTCTTC. The chain recombines TRBV30 with TRBJ2-1; D gene uncertain. The CDR3 sequence is 16 residues long. Germline V gene data show CDR1 as GTSNPN and CDR2 as SVGIG (reference sequence). V lost 0 bases, J lost 0 bases, and 12 bases lay in between.

This clone came up a few times. V and J are TRBV29-1 and TRBJ2-7; D perhaps matches TRBD1 (6 bases). The length of the CDR3 is 13 residues. Germline values: CDR1 SQVTM, CDR2 ANQGSEA. The V end was cut by 7 bases, the J end by 3 bases, with 16 bases between. The CDR3 coding sequence is TGCAGCGCCACTACAGGGTCTGGCTACGAGCAGTACTTC. It is translated as CSATTGSGYEQYF.

V gene TRBV6-5 combines with J gene TRBJ1-2; no clear D gene. V was shortened by 0 bases and J by 1 base, with 6 bases between the two germline ends. Germline values: CDR1 MNHEY, CDR2 SVGAGI. The CDR3 covers 14 residues. For the CDR3, the DNA is TGTGCCAGCAGTTACTCCGAACTTAACTATGGCTACACCTTC. It codes for CASSYSELNYGYTF.